What follows describes a single T cell receptor beta chain. Data came from immunoSEQ multiplex PCR; TCRdb stores just in-frame clones and leaves some out. The repertoire consists of 20,000 to 25,000 clones, with roughly 94% occurring once and the leading ten covering roughly 0.5%. This CDR3 spans 16 amino acids. The germline CDR1 and CDR2 sequences are KGHSH and LQKENI. The ends were cut back, 3 bases at V and 1 base at J, with 15 bases in the middle. This entry comes from a study of graft-versus-host responses after intestinal transplantation. The receptor comes from a human patient who received an intestinal transplant, so some T cells may come from the graft donor. This sequence joins TRBV18 and TRBJ1-1, with D unresolved. The sequenced sample was PBMCs, obtained 156 days after intestinal transplant. CDR3 in DNA: TGTGCCAGCTCACCGGAACTTGGGTTCGGGAACACTGAAGCTTTCTTT. Translation: CASSPELGFGNTEAFF.